This entry is about one TCR beta chain. The table came from immunoSEQ multiplex PCR; TCRdb's copy has only in-frame clones and leaves some out. This table holds under 300,000 clones, 76% found once. The sample belongs to a study of cytotoxic CD8 clonotypes in ibrutinib-treated CLL. The germline V gene has CDR1 SNHLY and CDR2 FYNNEI. CDR3 size: 14 residues. The V end was cut by 7 bases, the J end by 4 bases, with 16 bases between. The receptor was derived from a human donor with chronic lymphocytic leukemia. The chain employs TRBV2 and TRBJ1-1; perhaps TRBD1 as D (5 bases). The material was PBMCs, obtained at disease progression, from a patient treated with ibrutinib. CDR3 protein: CASTTGPGGTEAFF. DNA for the CDR3: TGTGCCAGCACAACGGGACCGGGGGGCACTGAAGCTTTCTTT.